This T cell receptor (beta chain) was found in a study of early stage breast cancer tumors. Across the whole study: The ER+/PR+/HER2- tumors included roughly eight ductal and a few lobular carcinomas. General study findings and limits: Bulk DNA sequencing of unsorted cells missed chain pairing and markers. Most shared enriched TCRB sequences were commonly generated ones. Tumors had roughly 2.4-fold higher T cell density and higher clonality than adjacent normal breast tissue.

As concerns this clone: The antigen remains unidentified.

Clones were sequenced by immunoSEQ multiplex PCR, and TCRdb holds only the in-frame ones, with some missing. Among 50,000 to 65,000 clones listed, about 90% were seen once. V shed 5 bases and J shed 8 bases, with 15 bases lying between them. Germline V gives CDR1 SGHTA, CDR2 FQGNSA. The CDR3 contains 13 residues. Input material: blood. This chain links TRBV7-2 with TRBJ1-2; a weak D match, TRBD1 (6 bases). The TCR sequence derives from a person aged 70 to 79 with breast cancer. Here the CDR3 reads CASSLITGLGYTF. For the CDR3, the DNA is TGTGCCAGCAGCCTAATCACAGGGCTAGGCTACACCTTC.